These 18 T cell receptor beta chains were sequenced from one sample in a study of T cell responses to AZD1222 COVID-19 vaccine. Sequencing used immunoSEQ multiplex PCR; TCRdb keeps in-frame clones, though not all of them. The table has about 200,000 clones, just over 90% seen once; the top ten hold about 1%. Sequenced material: peripheral blood, taken on day 0 of MenACWY control vaccination. The source of these receptors is an adult in good health.

This chain links TRBV7-9 with TRBJ2-2; D uncertain. The CDR3 is 13 residues long. Germline V CDR1 and CDR2: SEHNR, FQNEAQ (reference sequence). Trimming removed 0 bases from V and 5 bases from J, with 4 bases in between. The DNA for the CDR3 is TGTGCCAGCAGCTTAGCCGGGACCGGGGAGCTGTTTTTT. It is translated as CASSLAGTGELFF.

The chain couples TRBV5-4 to TRBJ2-1; 10 bases are shared with TRBD1. The CDR3 consists of 15 residues. Germline V gene lookup returns CDR1 SGHNT and CDR2 YYREEE (reference sequence). Germline trimming cut 4 bases from V and 2 bases from J; bases unmatched to any gene: 3. The CDR3 DNA reads TGTGCCAGCAGCGGGGGACAGGGGCCCTACAATGAGCAGTTCTTC. Translation gives CASSGGQGPYNEQFF.

The chain combines TRBV28 with TRBJ1-5; a weak D match, TRBD1 (5 bases). V dropped 6 bases and J dropped 6 bases, with 15 bases sitting between them. The CDR3 covers 14 residues. Germline values: CDR1 MDHEN, CDR2 SYDVKM. The CDR3 protein is CASSPGQGSQPQHF. CDR3 in DNA: TGTGCCAGCAGCCCTGGGCAGGGCAGTCAGCCCCAGCATTTT.

The V and J genes are TRBV19 and TRBJ1-3; TRBD1 matches 8 bases. The CDR3 sequence is 15 residues long. Germline CDR1 is LNHDA and CDR2 is SQIVND (reference sequence). V gave up 5 bases and J gave up 4 bases; unmatched junction bases: 7. CDR3 sequence: CASSGTGGGGNTIYF. CDR3 DNA: TGTGCCAGTAGTGGGACAGGAGGAGGAGGAAACACCATATATTTT.

This chain uses TRBV6-5 with TRBJ2-3; tentatively, D is TRBD1 (6 bases). The V end lost 6 bases, the J end lost 9 bases, and 10 bases lay between the germline ends. There are 11 residues in the CDR3. The germline gives CDR1 MNHEY, CDR2 SVGAGI. The CDR3 coding sequence is TGTGCCAGCAGGGAGACAGGAACGCAGTATTTT. This codes for CASRETGTQYF.

This chain uses TRBV5-4 with TRBJ2-6; D is uncertain. This CDR3 comprises 16 residues. V shed 4 bases and J shed 2 bases, with 13 bases lying between them. Germline CDR1 SGHNT, CDR2 YYREEE (reference sequence). The DNA for the CDR3 is TGTGCCAGCAGCCCGGATGCAGGTACTGGGGCCAACGTCCTGACTTTC. Translated: CASSPDAGTGANVLTF.

This chain connects TRBV9 to TRBJ2-5, with D maybe TRBD2 (5 bases). Per germline, CDR1 SGDLS and CDR2 YYNGEE. Trimming pared 0 bases from V and 7 bases from J, leaving 19 bases between. The length of the CDR3 is 16 residues. This CDR3 is CASSVAPQRALGTQYF. The CDR3 DNA is TGTGCCAGCAGCGTAGCCCCCCAGAGGGCACTAGGGACCCAGTACTTC.

The chain links TRBV29-1 to TRBJ1-1; weak D call: TRBD1 (6 bases). V was trimmed by 4 bases and J by 0 bases, leaving 27 bases between them. From germline, CDR1 is SQVTM and CDR2 ANQGSEA. The CDR3 spans 19 residues. In DNA, the CDR3 is TGCAGCGTTGCAAATAGTATGGTCAGGGGACCTTCCTTGAACACTGAAGCTTTCTTT. This encodes CSVANSMVRGPSLNTEAFF.

This chain connects TRBV28 to TRBJ2-7; D is possibly TRBD2 (5 bases). Per the germline V gene, CDR1 is MDHEN and CDR2 is SYDVKM. The CDR3 has 13 residues. V lost 8 bases and J 0 bases, leaving 11 bases between the germline ends. The CDR3 DNA sequence: TGTGCCAGCGGGCCGGGAAGCTCCTACGAGCAGTACTTC. Translating it yields CASGPGSSYEQYF.

In this sample, this clone turned up a few times. V usage is TRBV4-2 and J usage is TRBJ1-2; TRBD1 matches 9 bases. This CDR3 spans 14 amino acids. The ends lost 1 base at V and 8 bases at J; junction bases unmatched: 5. Looked up from germline, CDR1 is LGHNA and CDR2 is YNFKEQ. The CDR3: CASSQGGQGWGYTF. As DNA, the CDR3 is TGTGCCAGCAGCCAAGGGGGACAGGGATGGGGCTACACCTTC.

The V and J genes are TRBV19 and TRBJ2-5; tentatively, D is TRBD2 (6 bases). The germline V and J ends were trimmed by 11 bases and 0 bases, with 13 bases remaining between them. Per germline, CDR1 LNHDA and CDR2 SQIVND (reference sequence). The CDR3 consists of 13 residues. The CDR3 DNA is TGTGCCTCGTGTCCGGGGGACCAAGAGACCCAGTACTTC. Translation: CASCPGDQETQYF.

DNA for the CDR3: TGCAGCGTCGGGCCGGCGTCTGGCACAGATACGCAGTATTTT. This gives the protein CSVGPASGTDTQYF. This sequence joins TRBV29-1 and TRBJ2-3; no definite D call. Trimming stripped 6 bases from V and 1 base from J, with 14 bases between. The CDR3 length is 14 residues. CDR1 and CDR2 (germline): SQVTM, ANQGSEA.

On this clone: The sample contains more than one DNA sequence encoding this CDR3. The chain employs TRBV28 and TRBJ1-4; TRBD1 is a possible D gene (6 bases). Germline V CDR1 and CDR2: MDHEN, SYDVKM. The CDR3 spans 15 residues. With 2 bases removed from V and 5 bases from J, the gap between germline ends came to 12 bases. The CDR3 reads CASSLPTGSNEKLFF. CDR3 DNA sequence: TGTGCCAGCAGTTTACCGACAGGATCAAATGAAAAACTGTTTTTT.

In this sample, this clone turned up once. CDR3 DNA: TGTGCCACCCGGTTTCAGGCGGGGGCCGCCTACAATGAGCAGTTCTTC. Translating gives CATRFQAGAAYNEQFF. This chain connects TRBV19 to TRBJ2-1; TRBD2 might be the D (7 bases). V was cut by 10 bases and J by 2 bases, with 21 bases left in between. Per the germline V gene, CDR1 is LNHDA and CDR2 is SQIVND (reference sequence). CDR3 length: 16 residues.

This clone has a single count. CDR3 residues: CASSPGMNYGYTF. CDR3 in DNA: TGTGCCAGCAGTCCCGGGATGAACTATGGCTACACCTTC. The V gene is TRBV6-4, the J gene TRBJ1-2, with D hard to call. Looked up from germline, CDR1 is MRHNA and CDR2 is SNTAGT. The CDR3 is 13 residues long. Trimming left V 5 bases short and J 2 bases short, with 9 bases between.

This chain connects TRBV12-3 or TRBV12-4 to TRBJ1-1; 7 bases fit TRBD1. J gave up 9 bases and V 4 bases, and 2 bases lay outside the gene matches. This CDR3 comprises 11 residues. CDR3 in DNA: TGTGCCAGCAGTTCGGGACAGAAAGCTTTCTTT. It translates to CASSSGQKAFF.

V usage is TRBV27 and J usage is TRBJ2-7; 8 nucleotides agree with TRBD1. The CDR3 sequence is 13 residues long. The germline V gene has CDR1 MNHEY and CDR2 SMNVEV (reference sequence). After removal of 6 bases from V and 3 bases from J, the junction contained 4 bases not matched to a gene. The CDR3 loop is CASRFGTGYEQYF. CDR3 in DNA: TGTGCCAGCAGGTTCGGGACAGGCTACGAGCAGTACTTC.

This clone is a singleton in its sample. J is TRBJ1-3 and V is TRBV4-3; no reliable D call. In germline, CDR1 is LGHNA, CDR2 YSLEER. The V and J ends lost 0 bases and 0 bases respectively, with 21 bases between them. This CDR3 is built from 20 residues. CDR3 region: CASSQDIVNKAGRSGNTIYF. For the CDR3, the DNA is TGCGCCAGCAGCCAAGATATAGTAAATAAGGCCGGGCGCTCTGGAAACACCATATATTTT.